This T cell receptor (beta chain) was sequenced for a study of blood T cell repertoires in COVID-19. Study-level background: Sites in the United States, Italy and Spain provided acute and convalescent COVID-19 samples. PBMCs, B-cell-depleted T cells, or T cells were the source of the cDNA or gDNA that made up the material.

The V segment lost 2 bases and the J segment 2 bases; nucleotides outside the gene matches: 5. The CDR3 extends over 15 amino acids. Germline V lookup: CDR1 MNHEY, CDR2 SVGAGI. Source study methods: The assay estimated nucleated cells by amplifying reference gene primers. TCRdb's table, derived via immunoSEQ multiplex PCR, lists solely in-frame clones and lacks some. D and trimming were read from the DNA, whereas the V and J calls and clone size are those reported in that table. The data contain just under 45,000 clones, around 84% of them singletons. This clone was detected once. The chain carries TRBV6-5 and TRBJ2-7, with TRBD2 matching 8 bases. The sequenced material came from peripheral blood. This clonotype originated in a human donor in a cohort sampled during active COVID-19. Here the CDR3 DNA reads TGTGCCAGCAGTTACGATAGTAGCGGGACCTACGAGCAGTACTTC. Translated, it gives CASSYDSSGTYEQYF.